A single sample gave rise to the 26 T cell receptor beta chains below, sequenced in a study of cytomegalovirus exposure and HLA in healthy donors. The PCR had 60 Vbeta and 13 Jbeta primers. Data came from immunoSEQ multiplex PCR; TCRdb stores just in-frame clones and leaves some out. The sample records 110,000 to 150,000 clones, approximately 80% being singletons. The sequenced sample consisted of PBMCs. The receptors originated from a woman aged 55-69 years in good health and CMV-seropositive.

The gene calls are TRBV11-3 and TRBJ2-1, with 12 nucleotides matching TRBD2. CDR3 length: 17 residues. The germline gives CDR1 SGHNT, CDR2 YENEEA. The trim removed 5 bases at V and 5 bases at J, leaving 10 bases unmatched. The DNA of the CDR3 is TGTGCCAGCAGCCTAAGACTAGCGGGAGTTCACCACAATGAGCAGTTCTTC. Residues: CASSLRLAGVHHNEQFF.

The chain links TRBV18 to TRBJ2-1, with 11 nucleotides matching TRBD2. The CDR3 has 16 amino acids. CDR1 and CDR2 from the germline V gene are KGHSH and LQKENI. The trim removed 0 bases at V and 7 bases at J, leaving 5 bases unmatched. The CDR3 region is CASSPPSGRARNEQFF. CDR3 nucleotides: TGTGCCAGCTCACCACCTAGCGGGAGGGCTCGGAATGAGCAGTTCTTC.

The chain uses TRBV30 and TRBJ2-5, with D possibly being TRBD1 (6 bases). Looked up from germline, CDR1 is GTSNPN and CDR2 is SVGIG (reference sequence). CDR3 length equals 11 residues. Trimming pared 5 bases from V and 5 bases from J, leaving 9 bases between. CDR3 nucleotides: TGTGCCTGGGGGGGCCCGGAGACCCAGTACTTC. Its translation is CAWGGPETQYF.

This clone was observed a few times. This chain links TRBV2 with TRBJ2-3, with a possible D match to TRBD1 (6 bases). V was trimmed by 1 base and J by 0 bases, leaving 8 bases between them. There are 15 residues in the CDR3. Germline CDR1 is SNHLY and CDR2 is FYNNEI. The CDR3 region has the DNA TGTGCCAGCAGTGAAGATACAGGGAGCACAGATACGCAGTATTTT. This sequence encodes CASSEDTGSTDTQYF. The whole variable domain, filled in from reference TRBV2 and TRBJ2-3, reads EPEVTQTPSHQVTQMGQEVILRCVPISNHLYFYWYRQILGQKVEFLVSFYNNEISEKSEIFDDQFSVERPDGSNFTLKIRSTKLEDSAMYFCASSEDTGSTDTQYFGPGTRLTVL.

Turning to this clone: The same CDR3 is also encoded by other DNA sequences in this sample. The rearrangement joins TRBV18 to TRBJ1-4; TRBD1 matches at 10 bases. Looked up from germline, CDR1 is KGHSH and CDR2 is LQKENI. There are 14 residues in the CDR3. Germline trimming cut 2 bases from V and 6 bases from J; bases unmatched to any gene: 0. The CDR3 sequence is CASSPGTGDEKLFF. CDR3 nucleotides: TGTGCCAGCTCACCAGGGACAGGGGATGAAAAACTGTTTTTT.

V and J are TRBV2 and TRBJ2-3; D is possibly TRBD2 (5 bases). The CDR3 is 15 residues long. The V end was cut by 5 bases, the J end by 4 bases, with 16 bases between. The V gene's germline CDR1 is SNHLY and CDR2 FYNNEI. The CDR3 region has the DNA TGTGCCAGCAGTCAAGAAGGCGGGTTTTCAGATACGCAGTATTTT. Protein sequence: CASSQEGGFSDTQYF.

The CDR3: CASSGGHPDTQYF. CDR3 DNA sequence: TGTGCCAGCAGCGGCGGACACCCAGATACGCAGTATTTT. The rearrangement uses TRBV5-4 and TRBJ2-3; TRBD1 might be the D (5 bases). V was clipped by 4 bases and J by 4 bases, with 10 bases between them. The CDR3 is 13 residues long. Germline V gene lookup returns CDR1 SGHNT and CDR2 YYREEE (reference sequence). Variable domain in full (rest from reference TRBV5-4 and TRBJ2-3): ETGVTQSPTHLIKTRGQQVTLRCSSQSGHNTVSWYQQALGQGPQFIFQYYREEENGRGNFPPRFSGLQFPNYSSELNVNALELDDSALYLCASSGGHPDTQYFGPGTRLTVL.

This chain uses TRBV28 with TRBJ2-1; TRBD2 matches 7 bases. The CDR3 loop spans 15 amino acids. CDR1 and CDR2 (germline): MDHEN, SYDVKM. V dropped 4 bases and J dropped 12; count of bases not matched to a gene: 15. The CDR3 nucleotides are TGTGCCAGCAGTTCCCGGGGGGACCGACTATTGGGGCAGTTCTTC. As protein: CASSSRGDRLLGQFF.

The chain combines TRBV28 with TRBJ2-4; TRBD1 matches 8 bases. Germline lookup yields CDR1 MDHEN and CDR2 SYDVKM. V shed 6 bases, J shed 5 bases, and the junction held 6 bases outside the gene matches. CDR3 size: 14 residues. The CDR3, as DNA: TGTGCCAGCAGCCAACAGGGGGACGAAAACATTCAGTACTTC. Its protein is CASSQQGDENIQYF. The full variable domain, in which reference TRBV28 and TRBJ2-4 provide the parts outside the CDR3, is DVKVTQSSRYLVKRTGEKVFLECVQDMDHENMFWYRQDPGLGLRLIYFSYDVKMKEKGDIPEGYSVSREKKERFSLILESASTNQTSMYLCASSQQGDENIQYFGAGTRLSVL.

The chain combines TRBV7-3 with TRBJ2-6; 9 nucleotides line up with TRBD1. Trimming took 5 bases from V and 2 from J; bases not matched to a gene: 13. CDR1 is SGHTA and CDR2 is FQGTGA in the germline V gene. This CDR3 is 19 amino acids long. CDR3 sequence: CASSLYPGQGIPGANVLTF. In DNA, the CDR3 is TGTGCCAGCAGCCTATATCCCGGACAGGGGATTCCTGGGGCCAACGTCCTGACTTTC.

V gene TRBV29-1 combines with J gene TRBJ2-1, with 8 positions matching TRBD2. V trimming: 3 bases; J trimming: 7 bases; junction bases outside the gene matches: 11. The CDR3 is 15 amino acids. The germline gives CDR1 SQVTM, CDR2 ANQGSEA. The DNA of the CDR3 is TGCAGCGTTGACCAGACTAGCGTCCCTCTGAATGAGCAGTTCTTC. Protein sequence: CSVDQTSVPLNEQFF.

CDR3 DNA sequence: TGTGCCAGCAGCTTAGCGTGGGCTGGGAGCACAGATACGCAGTATTTT. It is translated as CASSLAWAGSTDTQYF. The chain joins TRBV7-2 to TRBJ2-3; D is unclear. Germline V gene sequence: CDR1 SGHTA, CDR2 FQGNSA. Trimming took off 0 bases at V and 0 bases at J, with 10 bases between the two ends. The CDR3 runs to 16 residues.

The chain's CDR3 is CASRKEQGHGYTF. The CDR3 bases are TGTGCCAGCAGAAAGGAACAGGGTCATGGCTACACCTTC. J is TRBJ1-2 and V is TRBV5-4, with D perhaps TRBD1 (6 bases). The V gene's germline CDR1 is SGHNT and CDR2 YYREEE (reference sequence). This CDR3 region has 13 residues. V dropped 5 bases and J dropped 6 bases, with 14 bases sitting between them.

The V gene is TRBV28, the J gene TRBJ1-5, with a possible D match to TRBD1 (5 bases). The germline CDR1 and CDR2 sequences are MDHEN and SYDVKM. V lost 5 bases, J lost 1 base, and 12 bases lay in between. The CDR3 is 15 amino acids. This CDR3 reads CASSPQGRSNQPQHF. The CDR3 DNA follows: TGTGCCAGCAGTCCCCAGGGTCGGAGCAATCAGCCCCAGCATTTT. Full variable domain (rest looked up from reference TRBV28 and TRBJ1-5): DVKVTQSSRYLVKRTGEKVFLECVQDMDHENMFWYRQDPGLGLRLIYFSYDVKMKEKGDIPEGYSVSREKKERFSLILESASTNQTSMYLCASSPQGRSNQPQHFGDGTRLSIL.

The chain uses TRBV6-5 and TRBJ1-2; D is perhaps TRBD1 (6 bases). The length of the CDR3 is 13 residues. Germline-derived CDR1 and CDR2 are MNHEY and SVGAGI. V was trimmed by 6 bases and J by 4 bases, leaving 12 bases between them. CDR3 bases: TGTGCCAGCAGGCGTACAGGGAGCTATGGCTACACCTTC. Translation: CASRRTGSYGYTF.

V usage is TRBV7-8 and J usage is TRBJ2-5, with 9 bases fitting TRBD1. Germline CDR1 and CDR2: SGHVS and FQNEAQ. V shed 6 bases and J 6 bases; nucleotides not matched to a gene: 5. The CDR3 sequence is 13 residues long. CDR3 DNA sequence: TGTGCCAGCAGAAACAGGGGGCAAAAGACCCAGTACTTC. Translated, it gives CASRNRGQKTQYF.

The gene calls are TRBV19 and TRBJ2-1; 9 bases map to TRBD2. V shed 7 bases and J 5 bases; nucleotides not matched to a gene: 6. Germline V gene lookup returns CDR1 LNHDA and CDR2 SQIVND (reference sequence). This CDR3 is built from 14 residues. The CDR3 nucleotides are TGTGCCAGTAACGGCGGGAGGGCCGACAATGAGCAGTTCTTC. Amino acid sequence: CASNGGRADNEQFF. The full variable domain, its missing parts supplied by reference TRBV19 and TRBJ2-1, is DGGITQSPKYLFRKEGQNVTLSCEQNLNHDAMYWYRQDPGQGLRLIYYSQIVNDFQKGDIAEGYSVSREKKESFPLTVTSAQKNPTAFYLCASNGGRADNEQFFGPGTRLTVL.

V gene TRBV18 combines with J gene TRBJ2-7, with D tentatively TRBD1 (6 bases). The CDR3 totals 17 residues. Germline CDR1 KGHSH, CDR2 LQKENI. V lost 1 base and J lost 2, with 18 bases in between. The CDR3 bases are TGTGCCAGCTCACCACAACCAAGGGGGTTACTGGCCTACGAGCAGTACTTC. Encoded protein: CASSPQPRGLLAYEQYF.

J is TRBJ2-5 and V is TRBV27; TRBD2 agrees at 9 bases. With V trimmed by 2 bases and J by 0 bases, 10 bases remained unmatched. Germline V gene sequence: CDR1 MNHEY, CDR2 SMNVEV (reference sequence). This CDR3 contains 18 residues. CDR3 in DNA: TGTGCCAGCAGTTTAATAGCGGGAGTGGAAGGGGACCAAGAGACCCAGTACTTC. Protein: CASSLIAGVEGDQETQYF.

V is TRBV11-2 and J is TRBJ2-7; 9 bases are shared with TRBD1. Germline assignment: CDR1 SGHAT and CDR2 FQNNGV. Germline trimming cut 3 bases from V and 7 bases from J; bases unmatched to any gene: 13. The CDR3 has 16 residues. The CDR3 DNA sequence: TGTGCCAGCAGCTTCCTACTCTCCGGGACAGGGATAGAGCAGTACTTC. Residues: CASSFLLSGTGIEQYF.

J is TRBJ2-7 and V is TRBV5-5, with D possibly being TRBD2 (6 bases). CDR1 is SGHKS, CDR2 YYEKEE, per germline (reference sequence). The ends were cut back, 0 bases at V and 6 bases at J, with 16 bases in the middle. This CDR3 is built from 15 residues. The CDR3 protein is CASSLGRLGLREQYF. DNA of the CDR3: TGTGCCAGCAGCTTGGGAAGACTGGGACTCCGCGAGCAGTACTTC. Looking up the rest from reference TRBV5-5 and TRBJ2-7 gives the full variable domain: DAGVTQSPTHLIKTRGQQVTLRCSPISGHKSVSWYQQVLGQGPQFIFQYYEKEERGRGNFPDRFSARQFPNYSSELNVNALLLGDSALYLCASSLGRLGLREQYFGPGTRLTVT.

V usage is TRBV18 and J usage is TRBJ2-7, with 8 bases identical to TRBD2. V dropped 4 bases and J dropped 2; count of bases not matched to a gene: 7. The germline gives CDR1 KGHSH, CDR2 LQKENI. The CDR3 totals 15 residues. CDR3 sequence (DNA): TGTGCCAGCTCACGCCTAGCGGGCCTTACCTACGAGCAGTACTTC. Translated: CASSRLAGLTYEQYF.

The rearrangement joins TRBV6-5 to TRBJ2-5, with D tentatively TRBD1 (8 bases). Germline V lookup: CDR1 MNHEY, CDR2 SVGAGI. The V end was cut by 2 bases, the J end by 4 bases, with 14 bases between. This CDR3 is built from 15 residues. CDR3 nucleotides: TGTGCCAGCAGTTACGACAGGGGAGGGCCAGAGACCCAGTACTTC. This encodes CASSYDRGGPETQYF.

CDR3 bases: TGTGCCAGCAGCTTAGGCCTAGCGGGCCAGCAGTTCTTC. The encoded protein is CASSLGLAGQQFF. The chain recombines TRBV7-2 with TRBJ2-1, with 8 bases lining up with TRBD2. J lost 11 bases, V lost 1 base, and 4 bases had no gene match. Germline V gene data show CDR1 as SGHTA and CDR2 as FQGNSA. The CDR3 extends over 13 amino acids. Supplemented by reference TRBV7-2 and TRBJ2-1, the full variable domain reads GAGVSQSPSNKVTEKGKDVELRCDPISGHTALYWYRQSLGQGLEFLIYFQGNSAPDKSGLPSDRFSAERTGGSVSTLTIQRTQQEDSAVYLCASSLGLAGQQFFGPGTRLTVL.

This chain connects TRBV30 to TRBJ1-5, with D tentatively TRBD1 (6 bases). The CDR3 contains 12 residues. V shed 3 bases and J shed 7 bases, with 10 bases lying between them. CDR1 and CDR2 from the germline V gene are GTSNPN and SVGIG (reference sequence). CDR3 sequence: CAWRAGEQPQHF. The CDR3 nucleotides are TGTGCCTGGAGGGCAGGGGAACAGCCCCAGCATTTT.

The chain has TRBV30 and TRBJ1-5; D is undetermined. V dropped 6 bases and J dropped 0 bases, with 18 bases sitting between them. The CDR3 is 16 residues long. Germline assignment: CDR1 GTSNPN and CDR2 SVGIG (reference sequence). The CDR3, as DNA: TGTGCCTGTTCTCCCGAGGGCTTTCATAGCAATCAGCCCCAGCATTTT. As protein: CACSPEGFHSNQPQHF.